A selection of T cell receptor beta chains follows, all from one sample in a study of blood T cell repertoires in COVID-19. Here immunoSEQ multiplex PCR was the method, and the copy in TCRdb shows in-frame clones only, minus some. The sample includes about 220,000 clones, around four fifths seen only once; the top ten take 15% to 20%. The sequencing sample was made of peripheral blood. The receptors originated from a young man with active or convalescent COVID-19. Each CDR3 is given without its conserved first and last residue. The order of the fields is V gene, J gene, CDR3 protein.

v_gene: TRBV4-2; j_gene: TRBJ2-1; CDR3aa: ASSQDVWRGGQNEQF
v_gene: TRBV9; j_gene: TRBJ1-3; CDR3aa: ASSSTGASGNTIY
v_gene: TRBV2; j_gene: TRBJ1-6; CDR3aa: ASSEDWGGSPLH
v_gene: TRBV19; j_gene: TRBJ1-5; CDR3aa: ASSEQVSNQPQH
v_gene: TRBV11-3; j_gene: TRBJ2-3; CDR3aa: ASSPGEDTQY
v_gene: TRBV6-2/TRBV6-3; j_gene: TRBJ2-1; CDR3aa: ASSPPGTSNEQF
v_gene: TRBV7-9; j_gene: TRBJ2-2; CDR3aa: ASSLLGGNTGELF
v_gene: TRBV7-3; j_gene: TRBJ1-1; CDR3aa: ASSPGTDTEAF
v_gene: TRBV6-2/TRBV6-3; j_gene: TRBJ2-3; CDR3aa: ASSYSAQGKGTDTQY
v_gene: TRBV19; j_gene: TRBJ2-5; CDR3aa: ASSIGGSQETQY
v_gene: TRBV4-3; j_gene: TRBJ2-4; CDR3aa: ASSQDRTGVAKNIQY
v_gene: TRBV9; j_gene: TRBJ2-3; CDR3aa: ASSVAPSGSSTDTQY
v_gene: TRBV14; j_gene: TRBJ2-5; CDR3aa: ASSQGGSGLQETQY
v_gene: TRBV15; j_gene: TRBJ2-5; CDR3aa: ATSRDGRGFETQY
v_gene: TRBV28; j_gene: TRBJ1-1; CDR3aa: ASSLSQGFEAF
v_gene: TRBV7-9; j_gene: TRBJ1-6; CDR3aa: ASSLSGSGSNSPLH
v_gene: TRBV18; j_gene: TRBJ1-3; CDR3aa: ASSREDRGPVNTIY
v_gene: TRBV28; j_gene: TRBJ1-2; CDR3aa: ASSPRTGYGYT
v_gene: TRBV28; j_gene: TRBJ2-2; CDR3aa: ASSLRTGELF
v_gene: TRBV30; j_gene: TRBJ1-6; CDR3aa: AWNSGGGPLH
v_gene: TRBV28; j_gene: TRBJ1-2; CDR3aa: ASSGGVGSHYT
v_gene: TRBV28; j_gene: TRBJ1-5; CDR3aa: ASSFKSGTGNNQPQH
v_gene: TRBV6-5; j_gene: TRBJ2-7; CDR3aa: ASSRGQVYEQY
v_gene: TRBV5-6; j_gene: TRBJ2-1; CDR3aa: ASSLAGNYNEQF
v_gene: TRBV4-1; j_gene: TRBJ1-6; CDR3aa: ASSQTPGQGVSPLH
v_gene: TRBV19; j_gene: TRBJ1-4; CDR3aa: ASSILAADEKLF
v_gene: TRBV7-9; j_gene: TRBJ2-5; CDR3aa: ASKAGQGAVETQY
v_gene: TRBV7-8; j_gene: TRBJ1-6; CDR3aa: ASSQMEEGSPLH
v_gene: TRBV7-8; j_gene: TRBJ1-5; CDR3aa: ASSARPGAVVGPQH
v_gene: TRBV6-2/TRBV6-3; j_gene: TRBJ1-1; CDR3aa: ASSYGGGTEAF
v_gene: TRBV7-8; j_gene: TRBJ2-1; CDR3aa: ASSLEASGGYNEQF
v_gene: TRBV6-5; j_gene: TRBJ2-5; CDR3aa: ASRESGRAGETQY
v_gene: TRBV6-6; j_gene: TRBJ2-7; CDR3aa: ASTIRDRGSHEQY
v_gene: TRBV4-1; j_gene: TRBJ1-2; CDR3aa: ASSQGQGPYGYT
v_gene: TRBV28; j_gene: TRBJ2-5; CDR3aa: ASSSPDGVETQY
v_gene: TRBV5-4; j_gene: TRBJ2-2; CDR3aa: ASSLSVTGELF
v_gene: TRBV7-9; j_gene: TRBJ1-2; CDR3aa: ASIPSGDYGYT
v_gene: TRBV5-1; j_gene: TRBJ2-1; CDR3aa: ASSAGTGAYNEQF
v_gene: TRBV28; j_gene: TRBJ2-3; CDR3aa: ASSSAFLTGLGSIDTQY
v_gene: TRBV4-1; j_gene: TRBJ2-7; CDR3aa: ASSQRGGLRSEQY
v_gene: TRBV28; j_gene: TRBJ2-2; CDR3aa: ASSYGGTGYDGELF
v_gene: TRBV2; j_gene: TRBJ2-7; CDR3aa: ASREDRIYEQY
v_gene: TRBV6-1; j_gene: TRBJ1-1; CDR3aa: ASSETGGNTEAF
v_gene: TRBV7-2; j_gene: TRBJ2-3; CDR3aa: ASSPGTARRVDTQY
v_gene: TRBV4-2; j_gene: TRBJ1-5; CDR3aa: ASSQTFDHTGFVQPQH
v_gene: TRBV4-1; j_gene: TRBJ2-2; CDR3aa: ASSQDRTYTAGELF
v_gene: TRBV6-1; j_gene: TRBJ1-2; CDR3aa: ASSEWGDYGYT
v_gene: TRBV5-1; j_gene: TRBJ2-3; CDR3aa: ASRLAGGTDTQY
v_gene: TRBV18; j_gene: TRBJ2-1; CDR3aa: ASSPPVTGWNEQF
v_gene: TRBV29-1; j_gene: TRBJ2-7; CDR3aa: SVGTANNYEQY
v_gene: TRBV7-8; j_gene: TRBJ2-7; CDR3aa: ASSPKAGLSYEQY
v_gene: TRBV24-1; j_gene: TRBJ1-5; CDR3aa: ATSVSGGGNQPQH
v_gene: TRBV5-5; j_gene: TRBJ2-7; CDR3aa: ASSLTTGREQY
v_gene: TRBV6-5; j_gene: TRBJ1-1; CDR3aa: ASSWMSGPNTEAF
v_gene: TRBV4-3; j_gene: TRBJ1-2; CDR3aa: ASSQEKTGGDGYT
v_gene: TRBV30; j_gene: TRBJ1-6; CDR3aa: AWSGGWTAYNSPLH
v_gene: TRBV19; j_gene: TRBJ2-7; CDR3aa: ASSTGTGDFEQY
v_gene: TRBV15; j_gene: TRBJ2-5; CDR3aa: ATSRETVSQETQY
v_gene: TRBV7-6; j_gene: TRBJ2-3; CDR3aa: ASSLVLAASTDTQY